Listed here are 16 T cell receptor beta chains from one sample, sequenced in a study of technical replicates of blood from a few donors. The protocol was immunoSEQ multiplex PCR, while the TCRdb copy is restricted to in-frame clones and leaves out a portion. The data hold approximately 70,000 clones, with around nine tenths observed a single time. The specimen was T cells isolated from PBMCs. The source of these receptors is a human donor in good health.

This clone was counted once. The rearrangement links TRBV11-2 to TRBJ2-3; D gene unclear. The CDR3 is made up of 16 amino acids. V was cut by 0 bases and J by 1 base, with 11 bases left in between. CDR1 is SGHAT, CDR2 FQNNGV, per germline. The CDR3 loop reads CASSLDRLSGTDTQYF. In nucleotides, the CDR3 is TGTGCCAGCAGCTTAGATCGTCTTTCGGGCACAGATACGCAGTATTTT.

The gene calls are TRBV19 and TRBJ1-4; tentatively, D is TRBD1 (5 bases). Trimming took 4 bases from V and 4 from J, leaving 16 bases between them. The CDR3 covers 16 residues. Germline V gene sequence: CDR1 LNHDA, CDR2 SQIVND (reference sequence). The CDR3 coding sequence is TGTGCCAGTAGTACGCCACAGGACGCCCATAATGAAAAACTGTTTTTT. Its translation is CASSTPQDAHNEKLFF.

The chain combines TRBV9 with TRBJ2-7; D is unclear. Germline values: CDR1 SGDLS, CDR2 YYNGEE. V was trimmed by 4 bases and J by 3 bases, leaving 14 bases between them. The length of the CDR3 is 14 residues. The CDR3 spells CASSPRTLSYEQYF. CDR3 DNA sequence: TGTGCCAGCAGCCCCCGCACTCTAAGCTACGAGCAGTACTTC.

The chain has TRBV13 and TRBJ1-1; D uncertain. Germline values: CDR1 PRHDT, CDR2 FYEKMQ (reference sequence). V was trimmed by 1 base and J by 3 bases, leaving 6 bases between them. This CDR3 spans 13 amino acids. The CDR3 reads CASSLEPDTEAFF. Written as DNA, the CDR3 is TGTGCCAGCAGCTTAGAACCAGACACTGAAGCTTTCTTT.

The rearrangement joins TRBV29-1 to TRBJ2-7; TRBD1 matches 9 bases. CDR3 length equals 13 residues. Germline CDR1 is SQVTM and CDR2 is ANQGSEA. The V and J ends lost 4 bases and 2 bases, in that order; junction bases with no gene match: 3. The CDR3, as DNA: TGCAGCGTTGGGGACAGGGTGACCTACGAGCAGTACTTC. This codes for CSVGDRVTYEQYF.

In its sample, this clone was seen a few times. The J gene is TRBJ1-2, the V gene TRBV25-1; D possibly corresponds to TRBD1 (6 bases). The CDR3 length is 14 residues. Between the trimmed V and J ends, which lost 4 bases and 4 bases, there was a span of 13 bases. Germline values: CDR1 MGHDK, CDR2 SYGVNS. The CDR3 bases are TGTGCCAGCAGTGCCACACAGGGTAGCTATGGCTACACCTTC. Translation gives CASSATQGSYGYTF.

The chain uses TRBV2 and TRBJ2-3, with 7 positions matching TRBD2. V lost 2 bases and J lost 11; bases outside the gene matches: 7. The germline CDR1 and CDR2 sequences are SNHLY and FYNNEI. This CDR3 is 13 amino acids long. CDR3 protein: CASSELTGLGQYF. The CDR3 nucleotides are TGTGCCAGCAGTGAATTAACAGGACTAGGGCAGTATTTT. Based on the CDR3 plus reference TRBV2 and TRBJ2-3, the full variable domain is EPEVTQTPSHQVTQMGQEVILRCVPISNHLYFYWYRQILGQKVEFLVSFYNNEISEKSEIFDDQFSVERPDGSNFTLKIRSTKLEDSAMYFCASSELTGLGQYFGPGTRLTVL.

The V call is TRBV11-2, the J call TRBJ2-2; 7 nucleotides line up with TRBD1. The CDR3 has 15 amino acids. The V gene end was trimmed by 3 bases and the J gene end by 2 bases; junction bases not matched to a gene: 3. CDR1 and CDR2 (germline): SGHAT, FQNNGV. This CDR3 is CASSLRQGNTGELFF. The DNA for the CDR3 is TGTGCCAGCAGCTTGAGACAGGGAAACACCGGGGAGCTGTTTTTT.

The chain uses TRBV11-3 and TRBJ2-1; 8 bases align to TRBD1. V shed 5 bases and J 4 bases; nucleotides not matched to a gene: 7. The CDR3 is 15 amino acids. Germline-derived CDR1 and CDR2 are SGHNT and YENEEA. The CDR3 is CASSLRTGIYNEQFF. The CDR3 coding sequence is TGTGCCAGCAGCCTCCGGACAGGGATTTACAATGAGCAGTTCTTC.

CDR3 amino acids: CATSASLVYEQYF. The CDR3 DNA follows: TGTGCCACCAGCGCCTCACTAGTTTACGAGCAGTACTTC. V usage is TRBV15 and J usage is TRBJ2-7; D perhaps matches TRBD2 (5 bases). This CDR3 spans 13 amino acids. Germline loops: CDR1 LNHNV, CDR2 YYDKDF (reference sequence). The V end lost 5 bases, the J end lost 4 bases, and 12 bases lay between the germline ends. Looking up the rest from reference TRBV15 and TRBJ2-7 gives the full variable domain: DAMVIQNPRYQVTQFGKPVTLSCSQTLNHNVMYWYQQKSSQAPKLLFHYYDKDFNNEADTPDNFQSRRPNTSFCFLDIRSPGLGDTAMYLCATSASLVYEQYFGPGTRLTVT.

In this sample, this clone turned up once. This sequence joins TRBV28 and TRBJ1-1; 7 positions agree with TRBD1. CDR3 length: 15 amino acids. With V trimmed by 6 bases and J by 6 bases, 13 bases remained unmatched. In germline, CDR1 is MDHEN, CDR2 SYDVKM. CDR3 amino acids: CASSDATGWYPEAFF. CDR3 bases: TGTGCCAGCAGCGATGCGACAGGGTGGTACCCTGAAGCTTTCTTT.

The chain uses TRBV5-4 and TRBJ1-2, with a possible D match to TRBD1 (5 bases). In germline, CDR1 is SGHNT, CDR2 YYREEE (reference sequence). The CDR3 length is 14 residues. Trimming cost V 4 bases and J 0 bases, with 10 bases left between them. CDR3 DNA sequence: TGTGCCAGCAGCACGGCAGGGACTAACTATGGCTACACCTTC. Translation: CASSTAGTNYGYTF.

The chain recombines TRBV27 with TRBJ2-1, with D maybe TRBD1 (5 bases). The germline gives CDR1 MNHEY, CDR2 SMNVEV (reference sequence). CDR3 length: 13 amino acids. Trimming stripped 3 bases from V and 6 bases from J, with 9 bases between. The CDR3 region is CASSFGRGNEQFF. The CDR3 coding sequence is TGTGCCAGCAGTTTTGGTAGGGGCAATGAGCAGTTCTTC.

This clone was counted only a few times. The V and J genes are TRBV5-6 and TRBJ1-1, with D hard to call. CDR1 is SGHDT, CDR2 YYEEEE, per germline. V lost 1 base and J lost 5, with 12 bases in between. CDR3 length: 14 residues. CDR3 sequence: CASSLIGRQTEAFF. The CDR3 DNA follows: TGTGCCAGCAGCTTGATAGGGAGGCAAACTGAAGCTTTCTTT.

V gene TRBV6-5 combines with J gene TRBJ1-2; 8 bases line up with TRBD1. CDR3 length: 13 amino acids. Germline V gene lookup returns CDR1 MNHEY and CDR2 SVGAGI. The junction had 6 bases not matched to a gene; V was cut back by 7 bases and J by 5 bases. The CDR3 nucleotides are TGTGCCAGCACAGGACAGGGACTGTATGGCTACACCTTC. It specifies CASTGQGLYGYTF.

This CDR3 reads CASSSLLRTTRGELFF. As DNA, the CDR3 is TGCGCCAGCAGCTCCCTCCTGAGAACAACGAGGGGGGAGCTGTTTTTT. The V call is TRBV4-1, the J call TRBJ2-2; D is uncertain. Per germline, CDR1 MGHRA and CDR2 YSYEKL. V was pared by 5 bases and J by 8 bases, with 21 bases between. The CDR3 is made up of 16 amino acids.